The rows below give T cell receptor beta chains drawn from one sample of a study of cytomegalovirus exposure and HLA in healthy donors. Sequenced by immunoSEQ multiplex PCR; TCRdb stores in-frame clones only, minus some. The data contain about 160,000 clones, approximately 80% of them singletons. Source material: PBMCs. The receptor source for this set is a man between 45 and 60 years old in good health and CMV-seropositive. Each CDR3 is given with its conserved first and last residue. The order of the fields is clone size, V gene, CDR3 length, D gene, J gene, CDR3 protein, CDR3 DNA. The D gene is left open where the match is weak. Part of the rows lack a size; the others show once, few, many or a class for expanded clones.

>-|TRBV19|12|-|TRBJ2-3
CASSTYTDTQYF
TGTGCCAGTAGTACGTATACAGATACGCAGTATTTT
>-|TRBV18|14|-|TRBJ1-5
CASSHLLNNQPQHF
TGTGCCAGCTCACACTTGCTTAACAATCAGCCCCAGCATTTT
>-|TRBV30|15|TRBD1|TRBJ2-3
CALDPTGFGTDTQYF
TGTGCCTTGGACCCGACAGGGTTTGGCACAGATACGCAGTATTTT
>-|TRBV9|15|TRBD2|TRBJ2-1
CASSVGGGGYNEQFF
TGTGCCAGCAGCGTAGGCGGGGGGGGCTACAATGAGCAGTTCTTC
>-|TRBV7-9|16|TRBD1|TRBJ1-1
CASSLGGTGTNTEAFF
TGTGCCAGCAGCTTAGGAGGGACAGGAACGAACACTGAAGCTTTCTTT
>-|TRBV5-1|17|TRBD1|TRBJ2-7
CASSLESWDSKNREQYF
TGCGCCAGCAGCTTGGAATCGTGGGACAGCAAAAATAGGGAGCAGTACTTC
>-|TRBV15|15|TRBD1|TRBJ2-7
CATSREPGQGYEQYF
TGTGCCACCAGCAGAGAGCCGGGACAGGGCTACGAGCAGTACTTC
>-|TRBV10-1|13|-|TRBJ1-5
CASSENSGRPQHF
TGCGCCAGCAGTGAGAATTCAGGTCGGCCCCAGCATTTT
>-|TRBV19|16|-|TRBJ1-3
CASSTWTWSSGNTIYF
TGTGCCAGTAGTACCTGGACTTGGAGCTCTGGAAACACCATATATTTT
>-|TRBV5-6|11|-|TRBJ1-1
CASSLLAEAFF
TGTGCCAGCAGCCTCTTAGCTGAAGCTTTCTTT
>-|TRBV7-6|15|TRBD2|TRBJ2-7
CASSFGLAATYEQYF
TGTGCCAGCAGCTTCGGCCTAGCGGCTACCTACGAGCAGTACTTC
>-|TRBV15|16|-|TRBJ2-1
CATSRGPRGSYNEQFF
TGTGCCACCAGCAGAGGCCCCAGGGGCTCCTACAATGAGCAGTTCTTC
>-|TRBV27|13|-|TRBJ1-1
CASSLLENTEAFF
TGTGCCAGCAGTTTATTAGAGAACACTGAAGCTTTCTTT
>-|TRBV7-2|18|-|TRBJ2-5
CASSFIGSSGRGRETQYF
TGTGCCAGCAGCTTTATCGGTTCGTCCGGTCGGGGGAGAGAGACCCAGTACTTC
>-|TRBV27|14|-|TRBJ2-2
CASSLAGDPGELFF
TGTGCCAGCAGTTTAGCAGGGGATCCCGGGGAGCTGTTTTTT
>once|TRBV29-1|15|TRBD1|TRBJ1-1
CSVDTVGTANTEAFF
TGCAGCGTTGATACGGTCGGGACAGCGAACACTGAAGCTTTCTTT
>-|TRBV7-2|16|-|TRBJ1-6
CASSSSPGGQNSPLHF
TGTGCCAGCAGTTCGTCCCCGGGGGGCCAGAATTCACCCCTCCACTTT
>-|TRBV6-5|14|-|TRBJ2-5
CASSYFWQQETQYF
TGTGCCAGCAGTTACTTCTGGCAGCAAGAGACCCAGTACTTC